This T cell receptor (beta chain) was documented in a study of blood T cell repertoires in COVID-19. Study-level background: Sites in the United States, Italy and Spain provided acute and convalescent COVID-19 samples. In each case, the material was cDNA or gDNA derived from T cells, B-cell-depleted T cells, or PBMCs.

Seattle-derived patients entered the study during active infection and were followed longitudinally. The CDR3 is 14 amino acids. The germline gives CDR1 GTSNPN, CDR2 SVGIG (reference sequence). The ends lost 4 bases at V and 1 base at J; junction bases unmatched: 1. Original processing methods: It was from reference gene primer amplification that nucleated cell counts were estimated. Only in-frame clones appear in the TCRdb table, and some are missing; sequencing was by immunoSEQ multiplex PCR. V and J calls and clone size come straight from that table; D and trimming were deduced from the DNA. This sample has some 180,000 clones; roughly 76% occur once, and the top ten carry more than 9.5%.

The sample consisted of peripheral blood. The source is a middle-aged woman with COVID-19, enrolled during active disease. The V and J genes are TRBV30 and TRBJ2-1; 10 nucleotides match TRBD2. CDR3 sequence reads: CAWISGGSYNEQFF. The CDR3 bases are TGTGCCTGGATTAGCGGGGGGTCCTACAATGAGCAGTTCTTC.